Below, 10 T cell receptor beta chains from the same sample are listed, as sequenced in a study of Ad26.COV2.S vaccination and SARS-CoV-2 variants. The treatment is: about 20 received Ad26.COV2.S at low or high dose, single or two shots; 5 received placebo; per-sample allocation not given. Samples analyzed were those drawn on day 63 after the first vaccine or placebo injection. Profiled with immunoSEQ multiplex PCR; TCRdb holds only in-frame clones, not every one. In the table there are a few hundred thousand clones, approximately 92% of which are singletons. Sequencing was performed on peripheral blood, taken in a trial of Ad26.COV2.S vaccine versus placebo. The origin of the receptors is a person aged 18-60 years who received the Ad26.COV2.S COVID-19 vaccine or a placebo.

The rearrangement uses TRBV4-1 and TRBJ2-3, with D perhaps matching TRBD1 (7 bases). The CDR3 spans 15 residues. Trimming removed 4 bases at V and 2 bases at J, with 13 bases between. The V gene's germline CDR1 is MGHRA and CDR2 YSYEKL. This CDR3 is CASSPAGGTTDTQYF. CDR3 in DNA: TGCGCCAGCAGCCCGGCAGGGGGGACCACAGATACGCAGTATTTT.

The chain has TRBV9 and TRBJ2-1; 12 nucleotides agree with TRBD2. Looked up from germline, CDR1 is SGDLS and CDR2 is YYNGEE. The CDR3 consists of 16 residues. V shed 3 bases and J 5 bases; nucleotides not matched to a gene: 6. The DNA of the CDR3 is TGTGCCAGCAGCGCGGAACTAGCGGGGGGAAACAATGAGCAGTTCTTC. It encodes CASSAELAGGNNEQFF.

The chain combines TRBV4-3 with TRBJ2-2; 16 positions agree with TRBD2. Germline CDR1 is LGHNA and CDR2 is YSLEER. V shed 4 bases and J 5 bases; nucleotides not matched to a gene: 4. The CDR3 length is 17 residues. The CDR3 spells CASSPGLAGGRTGELFF. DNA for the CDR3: TGCGCCAGCAGCCCGGGACTAGCGGGGGGGCGGACCGGGGAGCTGTTTTTT.

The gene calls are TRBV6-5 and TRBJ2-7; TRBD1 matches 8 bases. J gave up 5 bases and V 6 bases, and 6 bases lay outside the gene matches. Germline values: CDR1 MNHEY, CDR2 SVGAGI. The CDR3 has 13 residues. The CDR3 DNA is TGTGCCAGCAGGCAGGACAGGGTCGACGAGCAGTACTTC. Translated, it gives CASRQDRVDEQYF.

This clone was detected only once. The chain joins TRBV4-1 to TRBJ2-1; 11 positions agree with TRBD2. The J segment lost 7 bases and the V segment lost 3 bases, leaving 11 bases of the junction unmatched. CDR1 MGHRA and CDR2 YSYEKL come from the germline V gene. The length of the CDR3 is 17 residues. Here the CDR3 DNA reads TGCGCCAGCAGCCAGGTCACACTAGCGGGGGCCGTAAATGAGCAGTTCTTC. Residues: CASSQVTLAGAVNEQFF.

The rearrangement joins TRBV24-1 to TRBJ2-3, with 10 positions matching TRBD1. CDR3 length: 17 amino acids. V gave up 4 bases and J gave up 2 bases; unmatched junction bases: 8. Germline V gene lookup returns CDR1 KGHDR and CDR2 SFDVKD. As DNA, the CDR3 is TGTGCCACCAGTGAACACCCTCGACAGGGGGCCACAGATACGCAGTATTTT. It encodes CATSEHPRQGATDTQYF.

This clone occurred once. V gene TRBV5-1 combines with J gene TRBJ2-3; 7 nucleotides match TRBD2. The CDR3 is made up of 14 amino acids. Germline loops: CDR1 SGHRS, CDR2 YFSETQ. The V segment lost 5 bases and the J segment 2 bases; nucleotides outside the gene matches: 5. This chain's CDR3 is CASRLAPNTDTQYF. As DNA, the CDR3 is TGCGCCAGCAGACTAGCGCCCAACACAGATACGCAGTATTTT.

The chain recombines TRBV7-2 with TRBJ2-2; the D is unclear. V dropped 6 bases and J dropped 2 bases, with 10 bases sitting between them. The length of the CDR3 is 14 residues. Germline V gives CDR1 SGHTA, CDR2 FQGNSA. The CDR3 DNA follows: TGTGCCAGCAGTATCGCCGCTAACACCGGGGAGCTGTTTTTT. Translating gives CASSIAANTGELFF.

Here the CDR3 DNA reads TGTGCCAGCAGCTTAGTGGCGACAGGCCTAAGGTCACCCCTCCACTTT. The encoded protein is CASSLVATGLRSPLHF. The chain carries TRBV7-8 and TRBJ1-6, with a tentative D call TRBD1 (6 bases). There are 16 residues in the CDR3. Trimming left V 1 base short and J 10 bases short, with 17 bases between. CDR1 and CDR2 from the germline V gene are SGHVS and FQNEAQ.

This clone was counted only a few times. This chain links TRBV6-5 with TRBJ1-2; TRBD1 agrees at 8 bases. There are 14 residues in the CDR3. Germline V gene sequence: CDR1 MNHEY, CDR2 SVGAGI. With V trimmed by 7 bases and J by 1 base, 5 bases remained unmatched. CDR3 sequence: CASNKQGGNYGYTF. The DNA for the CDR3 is TGTGCCAGCAACAAACAGGGGGGTAACTATGGCTACACCTTC.